These T cell receptor beta chains were read from a single sample in a study of blood T cells in healthy people across ages. One entry per CDR3 protein results from TCRdb running MiXCR on the 5' RACE reads. The profile covers over 950,000 distinct CDR3 sequences, with just over 50% appearing a single time and over 20% taken by the ten largest. The specimen was blood. These receptors all stem from a woman between 55 and 75 years old in good health. The conserved cysteine and the conserved F or W are not part of the CDR3 here. Rows give clone size only sometimes, using once, few, many, or a class for an expanded clone.

V | length | size | CDR3
TRBV24-1 | 10 | few | APQRELGEQY
TRBV28 | 12 | - | ASSQQGFKNIQY
TRBV3-1 | 13 | few | ASSPLQLATDTQY
TRBV15 | 14 | - | ATGRATGTGNNEQF
TRBV12-3/TRBV12-4 | 13 | - | ASSSARGRALAQY
TRBV28 | 12 | - | ASSLYPGVPEAF
TRBV27 | 12 | - | ASSLAGLFYEQY
TRBV6-5 | 12 | - | ASSYLASGYEQY
TRBV27 | 12 | - | ASRASGRRYEQY
TRBV28 | 13 | - | ASKRGGTGGTEAF
TRBV29-1 | 10 | - | SVVMDTGELF
TRBV7-2 | 14 | - | ASSSKRDYDQTVQY
TRBV7-2 | 13 | few | ASSKQGQIQETQY
TRBV5-1 | 14 | - | ASSSRLGGIVDTQY
TRBV10-3 | 11 | - | AISELGYNEQY
TRBV7-6 | 11 | - | ASSWHRNQPQH
TRBV7-9 | 13 | few | ASSLAGQGTYEQY
TRBV5-4 | 13 | - | ASSLDGTPLNEQY
TRBV29-1 | 9 | few | SVGTYTEAF
TRBV7-6 | 14 | - | ASSDPLGGGRNKLF
TRBV5-1 | 12 | - | ASSSAGRTYEQY
TRBV29-1 | 11 | - | SVGWGENTEAF
TRBV28 | 13 | - | ASSDSGMHKNIQY
TRBV7-9 | 14 | few | ASSLGSAALKETQY
TRBV28 | 17 | few | ASSSPDSSVGREPDTQY
TRBV12-3/TRBV12-4 | 16 | - | ASSLNLAGGSRTYEQY
TRBV20-1 | 13 | - | SAPPTGGMGQPQH
TRBV11-3 | 14 | - | ASSLDALDRGHEQF
TRBV27 | 11 | few | ASSGWVMDTQY
TRBV4-3 | 13 | few | ASSQDVEGGETQY
TRBV29-1 | 11 | - | SVRDGGNQPQH
TRBV10-1 | 14 | - | ASSDPGGWGTDTQY
TRBV6-1 | 12 | once | ASKRQGRNQPQH
TRBV5-1 | 13 | few | ASSLAGTGYSPLH
TRBV5-1 | 16 | - | ASRKGLAGAVVDNEQY
TRBV7-2 | 12 | few | ASSLASGNTEAF
TRBV27 | 9 | - | ASIYTDTQY
TRBV5-1 | 13 | - | ASSPIQGEAGELF
TRBV20-1 | 14 | - | SARGRVRALSDTQY
TRBV2 | 15 | - | TSSEAGRGYSNQPQH
TRBV25-1 | 12 | - | ASSGRTAREKLF
TRBV20-1 | 10 | few | SPGSLGETQY
TRBV7-2 | 16 | - | ASSLGRGLAGTTGELF